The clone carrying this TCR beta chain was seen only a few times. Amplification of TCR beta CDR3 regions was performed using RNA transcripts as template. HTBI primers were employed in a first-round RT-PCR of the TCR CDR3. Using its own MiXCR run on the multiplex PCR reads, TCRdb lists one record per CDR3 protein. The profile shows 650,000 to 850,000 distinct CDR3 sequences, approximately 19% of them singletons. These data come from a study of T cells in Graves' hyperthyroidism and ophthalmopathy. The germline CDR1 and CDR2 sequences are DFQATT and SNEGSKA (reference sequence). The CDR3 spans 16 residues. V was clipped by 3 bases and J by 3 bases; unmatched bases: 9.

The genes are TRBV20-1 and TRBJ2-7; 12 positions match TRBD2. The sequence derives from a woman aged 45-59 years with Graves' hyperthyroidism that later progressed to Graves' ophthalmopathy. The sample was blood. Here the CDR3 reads CSARVASGGALYEQYF. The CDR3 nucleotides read TGCAGTGCTAGGGTGGCTAGCGGGGGGGCCCTCTACGAGCAGTACTTC.